A single sample is the source of the 13 T cell receptor beta chains below, sequenced in a study of cytomegalovirus exposure and HLA in healthy donors. The PCR contained 60 Vbeta and 13 Jbeta primers. The protocol was immunoSEQ multiplex PCR, while the TCRdb copy is restricted to in-frame clones and leaves out a portion. The sample holds under 200,000 clones, roughly 85% seen once. The sequenced material came from PBMCs. Receptors were obtained from a woman aged 25 to 45 in good health and CMV-seropositive.

This clone was recorded a few times. The chain couples TRBV4-1 to TRBJ2-5; TRBD2 aligns across 9 bases. Germline values: CDR1 MGHRA, CDR2 YSYEKL. The CDR3 has 14 amino acids. Trimming took 3 bases from V and 9 from J; bases not matched to a gene: 8. The DNA of the CDR3 is TGCGCCAGCAGCCACGGGCGGGAGGGATTGGCCCAGTACTTC. Its translation is CASSHGREGLAQYF.

The V gene is TRBV12-5, the J gene TRBJ1-4; 11 positions match TRBD1. This CDR3 region has 15 residues. Germline V CDR1 and CDR2: LGHNT, FRNRAP. Trimming took 5 bases from V and 6 from J; bases not matched to a gene: 5. DNA for the CDR3: TGTGCTAGTGGTAACCGGGACAGGGGGTATGAAAAACTGTTTTTT. This codes for CASGNRDRGYEKLFF.

J is TRBJ2-2 and V is TRBV27, with D hard to call. V was trimmed by 4 bases and J by 4 bases, leaving 7 bases between them. The CDR3 length is 13 residues. Germline V gives CDR1 MNHEY, CDR2 SMNVEV (reference sequence). The chain's CDR3 is CASSSSLTGELFF. The DNA for the CDR3 is TGTGCCAGCAGTTCCTCCCTCACCGGGGAGCTGTTTTTT.

Here the CDR3 reads CASSDLGGGPYNEQFF. In DNA, the CDR3 is TGTGCCAGCAGTGACCTGGGCGGGGGACCGTACAATGAGCAGTTCTTC. This chain joins TRBV27 and TRBJ2-1; TRBD2 matches at 7 bases. This CDR3 is built from 16 residues. J was trimmed by 4 bases and V by 5 bases; bases with no gene match: 11. Germline V gene data show CDR1 as MNHEY and CDR2 as SMNVEV (reference sequence).

This clone was seen a handful of times. This chain uses TRBV29-1 with TRBJ1-3; unclear D gene. The V end was cut by 2 bases, the J end by 3 bases, with 11 bases between. Germline assignment: CDR1 SQVTM and CDR2 ANQGSEA. The CDR3 contains 14 residues. Here the CDR3 DNA reads TGCAGCGTTGAACGTTTAGCTATTGGAAACACCATATATTTT. This gives the protein CSVERLAIGNTIYF.

This sequence joins TRBV6-5 and TRBJ2-1; a weak D match, TRBD1 (6 bases). CDR3 length: 12 amino acids. V shed 7 bases and J shed 14 bases, with 18 bases lying between them. Germline loops: CDR1 MNHEY, CDR2 SVGAGI. The CDR3 DNA reads TGTGCCAGCAAGAACGTAACAGGGTCGGAGTTCTTC. Residues: CASKNVTGSEFF.

The V call is TRBV7-9, the J call TRBJ1-2, with 10 bases matching TRBD1. The V gene end was trimmed by 4 bases and the J gene end by 5 bases; junction bases not matched to a gene: 1. The CDR3 is 13 residues long. Germline V gives CDR1 SEHNR, CDR2 FQNEAQ (reference sequence). The CDR3, as DNA: TGTGCCAGCAGCTCGGGACAGGGGTATGGCTACACCTTC. Translation gives CASSSGQGYGYTF.

The rearrangement uses TRBV11-3 and TRBJ2-1, with TRBD2 matching 12 bases. This CDR3 has 15 amino acids. Germline V lookup: CDR1 SGHNT, CDR2 YENEEA. The trim removed 5 bases at V and 5 bases at J, leaving 4 bases unmatched. The CDR3 here is CASSHLAGGNNEQFF. CDR3 coding DNA: TGTGCCAGCAGCCATCTAGCGGGGGGGAACAATGAGCAGTTCTTC.

DNA of the CDR3: TGTGCCACCAGCAGAGATAACAGCGGGAGGGAGACCCAGTACTTC. This sequence encodes CATSRDNSGRETQYF. The chain recombines TRBV15 with TRBJ2-5, with 9 bases identical to TRBD2. V trimming: 0 bases; J trimming: 5 bases; junction bases outside the gene matches: 4. The germline gives CDR1 LNHNV, CDR2 YYDKDF (reference sequence). The CDR3 runs 15 residues.

The CDR3 protein is CSVDGHVANTEAFF. For the CDR3, the DNA is TGCAGCGTTGATGGACATGTCGCGAACACTGAAGCTTTCTTT. This chain connects TRBV29-1 to TRBJ1-1, with a tentative D call TRBD1 (5 bases). Germline values: CDR1 SQVTM, CDR2 ANQGSEA. The CDR3 extends over 14 amino acids. V dropped 3 bases and J dropped 1 base, with 12 bases sitting between them.

The chain uses TRBV11-2 and TRBJ1-1, with TRBD1 matching over 10 bases. This CDR3 spans 15 amino acids. The V and J ends lost 1 base and 6 bases, in that order; junction bases with no gene match: 5. Germline V gives CDR1 SGHAT, CDR2 FQNNGV. CDR3 DNA: TGTGCCAGCAGCTTAGTGGGACAGGGGCGCCCTGAAGCTTTCTTT. It is translated as CASSLVGQGRPEAFF.

The chain joins TRBV2 to TRBJ2-1; D might be TRBD1 (5 bases). CDR3 length: 12 amino acids. Trimming pared 7 bases from V and 4 bases from J, leaving 8 bases between. CDR1 SNHLY and CDR2 FYNNEI come from the germline V gene. Here the CDR3 DNA reads TGTGCCAGCATCAGGGAATACAATGAGCAGTTCTTC. This gives the protein CASIREYNEQFF.

This clone was recorded a few times. This rearrangement joins TRBV5-6 to TRBJ1-1; D ambiguous. The length of the CDR3 is 13 residues. CDR1 SGHDT and CDR2 YYEEEE come from the germline V gene. The V end lost 4 bases, the J end lost 0 bases, and 7 bases lay between the germline ends. CDR3 sequence (DNA): TGTGCCAGCAGCCCGGTACTGAACACTGAAGCTTTCTTT. Its protein product is CASSPVLNTEAFF.